This TCR beta chain came from a study of CD8 T cells in Susac syndrome. The V segment lost 2 bases and the J segment 6 bases; nucleotides outside the gene matches: 6. Per germline, CDR1 MNHEY and CDR2 SVGEGT. The CDR3 runs to 15 residues. Random-hexamer reverse transcription was applied to roughly 0.5 to 1 ug RNA. The TCR beta CDR3 was amplified by immunoSEQ multiplex PCR across 54 Vbeta, 13 Jbeta. TCRdb used MiXCR to reprocess the immunoSEQ multiplex PCR reads, holding one entry per CDR3 protein. The data hold 95,000 to 150,000 distinct CDR3 sequences, with about 93% observed a single time. Sequenced sample: CD8+ T cells from PBMCs. The genes are TRBV6-2 or TRBV6-3 and TRBJ1-2, with 10 nucleotides matching TRBD1. This sequence was found in a human donor with Susac syndrome. Written as DNA, the CDR3 is TGTGCCAGCAGTTACGTGACAGGGGGCGACGATGGCTACACCTTC. It is translated as CASSYVTGGDDGYTF.